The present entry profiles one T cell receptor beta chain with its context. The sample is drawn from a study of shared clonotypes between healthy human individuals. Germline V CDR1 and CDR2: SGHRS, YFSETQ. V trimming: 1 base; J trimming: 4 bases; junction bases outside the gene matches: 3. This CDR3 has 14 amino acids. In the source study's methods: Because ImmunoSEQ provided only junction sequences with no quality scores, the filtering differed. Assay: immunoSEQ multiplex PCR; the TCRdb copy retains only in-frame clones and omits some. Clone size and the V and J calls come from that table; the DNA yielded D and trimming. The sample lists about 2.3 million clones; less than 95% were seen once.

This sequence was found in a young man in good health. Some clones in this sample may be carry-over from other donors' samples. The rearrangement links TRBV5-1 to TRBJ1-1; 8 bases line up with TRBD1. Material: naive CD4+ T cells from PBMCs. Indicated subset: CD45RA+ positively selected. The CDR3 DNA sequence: TGCGCCAGCAGCTTGAACACAGGGGGCACTGAAGCTTTCTTT. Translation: CASSLNTGGTEAFF.